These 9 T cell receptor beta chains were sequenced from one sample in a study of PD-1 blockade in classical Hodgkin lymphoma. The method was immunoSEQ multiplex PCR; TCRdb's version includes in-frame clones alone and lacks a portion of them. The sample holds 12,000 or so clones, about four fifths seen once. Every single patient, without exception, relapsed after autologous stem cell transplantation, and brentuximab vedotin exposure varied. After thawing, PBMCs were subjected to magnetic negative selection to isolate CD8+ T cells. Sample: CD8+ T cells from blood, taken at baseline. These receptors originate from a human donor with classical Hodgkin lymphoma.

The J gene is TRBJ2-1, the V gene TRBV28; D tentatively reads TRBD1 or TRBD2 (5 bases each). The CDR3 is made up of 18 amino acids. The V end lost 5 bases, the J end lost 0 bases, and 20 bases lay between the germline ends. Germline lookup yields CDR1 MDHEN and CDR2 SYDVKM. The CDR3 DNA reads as TGTGCCAGCAGTATCTCGAGTTTGGGGGACCCCTCCTACAATGAGCAGTTCTTC. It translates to CASSISSLGDPSYNEQFF.

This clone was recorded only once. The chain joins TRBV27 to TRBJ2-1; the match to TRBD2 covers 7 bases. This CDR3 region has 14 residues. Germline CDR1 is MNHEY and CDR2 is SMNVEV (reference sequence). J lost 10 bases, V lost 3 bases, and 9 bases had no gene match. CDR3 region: CASSFGGVRTEQFF. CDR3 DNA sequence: TGTGCCAGCAGTTTTGGGGGGGTGAGGACAGAGCAGTTCTTC.

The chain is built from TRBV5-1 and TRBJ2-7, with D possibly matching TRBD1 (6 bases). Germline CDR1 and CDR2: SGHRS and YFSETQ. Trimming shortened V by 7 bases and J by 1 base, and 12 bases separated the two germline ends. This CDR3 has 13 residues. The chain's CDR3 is CASGQGPSYEQYF. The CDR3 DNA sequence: TGCGCCAGCGGCCAGGGGCCGTCCTACGAGCAGTACTTC.

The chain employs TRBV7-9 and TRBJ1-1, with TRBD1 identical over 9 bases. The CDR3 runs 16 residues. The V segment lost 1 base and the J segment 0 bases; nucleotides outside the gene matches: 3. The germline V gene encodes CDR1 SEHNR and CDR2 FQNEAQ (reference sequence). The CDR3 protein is CASSLGDRELNTEAFF. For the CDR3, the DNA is TGTGCCAGCAGCTTAGGGGACAGGGAATTGAACACTGAAGCTTTCTTT.

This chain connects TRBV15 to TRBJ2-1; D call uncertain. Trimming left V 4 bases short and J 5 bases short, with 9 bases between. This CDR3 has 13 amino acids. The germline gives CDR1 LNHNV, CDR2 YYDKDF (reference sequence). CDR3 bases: TGTGCCACCAGCACCAGACTTGACAATGAGCAGTTCTTC. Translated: CATSTRLDNEQFF.

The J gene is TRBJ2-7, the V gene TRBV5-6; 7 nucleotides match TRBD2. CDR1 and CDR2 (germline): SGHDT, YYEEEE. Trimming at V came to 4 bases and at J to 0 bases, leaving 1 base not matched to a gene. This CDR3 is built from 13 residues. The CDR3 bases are TGTGCCAGCAGCCCGGGGGGCTCCTACGAGCAGTACTTC. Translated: CASSPGGSYEQYF.

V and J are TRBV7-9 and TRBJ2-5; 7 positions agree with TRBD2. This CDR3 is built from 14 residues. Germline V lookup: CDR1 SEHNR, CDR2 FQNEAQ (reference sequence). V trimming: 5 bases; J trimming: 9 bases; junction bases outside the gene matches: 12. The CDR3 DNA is TGTGCCAGCAGCCAAGGTAGCGGGCTCGAGTCCCAGTACTTC. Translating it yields CASSQGSGLESQYF. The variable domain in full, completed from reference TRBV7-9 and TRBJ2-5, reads DTGVSQNPRHKITKRGQNVTFRCDPISEHNRLYWYRQTLGQGPEFLTYFQNEAQLEKSRLLSDRFSAERPKGSFSTLEIQRTEQGDSAMYLCASSQGSGLESQYFGPGTRLLVL.

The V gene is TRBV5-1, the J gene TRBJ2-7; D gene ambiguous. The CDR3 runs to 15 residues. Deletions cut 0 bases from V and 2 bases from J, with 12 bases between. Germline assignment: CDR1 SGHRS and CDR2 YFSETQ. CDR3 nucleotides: TGCGCCAGCAGCTTGGACCCGGGCCCAACCTACGAGCAGTACTTC. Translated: CASSLDPGPTYEQYF.

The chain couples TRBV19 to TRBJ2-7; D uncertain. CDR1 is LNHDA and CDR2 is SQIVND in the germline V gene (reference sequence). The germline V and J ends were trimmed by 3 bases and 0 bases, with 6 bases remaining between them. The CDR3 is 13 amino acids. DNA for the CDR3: TGTGCCAGTAGTATGGACCTCTCCTACGAGCAGTACTTC. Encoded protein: CASSMDLSYEQYF.